The T cell receptor (beta chain) under discussion was sequenced for a study of cytomegalovirus exposure and HLA in healthy donors. Overall study results and limits: Associated with cytomegalovirus, according to the listing, were fewer than 200 TCR beta chains.

Method: immunoSEQ multiplex PCR; TCRdb's copy keeps in-frame clones and lacks some. The sample has 250,000 to 300,000 clones, around 90% seen once. Note on this clone: Antigen specificity is unknown.

The CDR3 contains 15 residues. Germline-derived CDR1 and CDR2 are MDHEN and SYDVKM. V lost 3 bases and J lost 7; bases outside the gene matches: 8. What was sequenced was PBMCs. This clonotype originated in a woman aged 18 to 35 in good health and CMV-seronegative. The chain recombines TRBV28 with TRBJ1-5; 8 bases are shared with TRBD1. The CDR3 DNA follows: TGTGCCAGCAGTTTTACCCGGACAGGGTGGCAGCCCCAGCATTTT. It yields the protein CASSFTRTGWQPQHF.